This paragraph covers one T cell receptor beta chain sequence. Its antigen is still unknown. Compared with germline, one end of the junction differs, possibly owing to a read error. Only in-frame clones appear in the TCRdb table, and some are missing; sequencing was by immunoSEQ multiplex PCR. The sample has 100,000 to 150,000 clones, around nine tenths seen once; the top ten hold approximately 5.4%. The sample comes from a study of T cell responses to AZD1222 COVID-19 vaccine. Study outcomes and limitations: Among the donors, most were white British and more were female, and clonal diversity was possibly underestimated.

The sample here was peripheral blood, taken on day 0 of AZD1222 vaccination. The receptor was derived from an adult in good health.

The CDR3 is CASRYSSGNTIYF. The CDR3 bases are TGTGCCAGCAGGTACTCATCTGGAAACACCATATATTTT. The chain employs TRBV6-5 and TRBJ1-3; D is ambiguous. CDR1 and CDR2 (germline): MNHEY, SVGAGI. CDR3 length: 13 residues.